This T cell receptor (beta chain) appears in the sequencing data of a study of radiotherapy plus CTLA-4 blockade in lung cancer. Sequencing was performed with immunoSEQ multiplex PCR; in TCRdb, only in-frame clones are kept and a portion is missing. The sample consists of some 66,000 clones, approximately 83% of them appearing once. This CDR3 spans 14 amino acids. Germline loops: CDR1 SGHRS, CDR2 YFSETQ. The ends lost 4 bases at V and 10 bases at J; junction bases unmatched: 12. Comment on this clone: Its antigen is unknown.

Whole-study results and caveats: Early clonal dynamics of blood T cells, together with interferon-beta, were reported as the best response predictor.

The chain is built from TRBV5-1 and TRBJ2-3, with TRBD1 identical over 7 bases. The receptor's source is a human donor with non-small cell lung cancer who had a partial response to radiotherapy plus ipilimumab. The material sequenced was peripheral blood, taken from a patient treated with radiotherapy plus ipilimumab. The CDR3: CASSPFSRGTAQYF. CDR3 in DNA: TGCGCCAGCAGCCCGTTTTCTAGGGGGACAGCGCAGTATTTT.